Described below is a single TCR beta chain sequence and its context. The table came from immunoSEQ multiplex PCR; TCRdb's copy has only in-frame clones and leaves some out. The sample shows under 200,000 clones, around four fifths of them seen only once. This sample is part of a study of blood T cell repertoires in COVID-19. Looking at the study overall: Sources were T cells, B-cell-depleted T cells, or PBMCs; the material itself was cDNA or gDNA.

The TCR originated in a man in his 70s with active or convalescent COVID-19. What was sequenced was peripheral blood.

The CDR3 loop is CASSSQGGDYGYTF. The CDR3, as DNA: TGTGCCAGCAGTTCACAGGGTGGAGACTATGGCTACACCTTC. This chain joins TRBV28 and TRBJ1-2; possibly TRBD1 for D (6 bases). Germline V gene data show CDR1 as MDHEN and CDR2 as SYDVKM. This CDR3 has 14 amino acids. Trimming pared 4 bases from V and 3 bases from J, leaving 12 bases between.